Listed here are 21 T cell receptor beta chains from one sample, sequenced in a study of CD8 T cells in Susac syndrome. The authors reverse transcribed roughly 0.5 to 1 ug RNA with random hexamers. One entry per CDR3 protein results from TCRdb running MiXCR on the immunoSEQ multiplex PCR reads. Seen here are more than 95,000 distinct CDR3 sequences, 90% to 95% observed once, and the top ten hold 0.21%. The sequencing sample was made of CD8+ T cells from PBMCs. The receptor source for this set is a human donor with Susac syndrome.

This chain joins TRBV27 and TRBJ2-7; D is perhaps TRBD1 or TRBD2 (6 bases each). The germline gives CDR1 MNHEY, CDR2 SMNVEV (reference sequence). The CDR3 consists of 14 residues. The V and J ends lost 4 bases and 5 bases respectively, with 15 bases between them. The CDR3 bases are TGTGCCAGCAGTTGGAAGGGGGACTGGGACGAGCAGTACTTC. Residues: CASSWKGDWDEQYF.

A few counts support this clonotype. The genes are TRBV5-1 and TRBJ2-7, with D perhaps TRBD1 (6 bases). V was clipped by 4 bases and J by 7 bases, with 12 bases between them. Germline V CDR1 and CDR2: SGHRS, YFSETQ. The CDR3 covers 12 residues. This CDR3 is CASSGRGEEQYF. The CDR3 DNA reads TGCGCCAGCAGCGGCAGGGGTGAGGAGCAGTACTTC. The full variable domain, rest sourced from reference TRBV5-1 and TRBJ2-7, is KAGVTQTPRYLIKTRGQQVTLSCSPISGHRSVSWYQQTPGQGLQFLFEYFSETQRNKGNFPGRFSGRQFSNSRSEMNVSTLELGDSALYLCASSGRGEEQYFGPGTRLTVT.

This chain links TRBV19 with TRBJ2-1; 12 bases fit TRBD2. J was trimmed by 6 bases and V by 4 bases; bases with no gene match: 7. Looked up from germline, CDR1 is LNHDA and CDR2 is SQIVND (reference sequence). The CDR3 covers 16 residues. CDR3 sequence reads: CASSTPGLAGLNEQFF. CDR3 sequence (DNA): TGTGCCAGTAGTACTCCGGGACTAGCGGGTCTCAATGAGCAGTTCTTC.

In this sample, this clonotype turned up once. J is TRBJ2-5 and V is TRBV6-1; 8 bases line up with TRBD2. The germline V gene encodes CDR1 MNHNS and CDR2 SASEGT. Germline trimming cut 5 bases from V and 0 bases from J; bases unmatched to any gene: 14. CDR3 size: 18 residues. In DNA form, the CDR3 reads TGTGCCAGCAGTAGCGGACTAGCTCCAGACCAGTACCAAGAGACCCAGTACTTC. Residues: CASSSGLAPDQYQETQYF.

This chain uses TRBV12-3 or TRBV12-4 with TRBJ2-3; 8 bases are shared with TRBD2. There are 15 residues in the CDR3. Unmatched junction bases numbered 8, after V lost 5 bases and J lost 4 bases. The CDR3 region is CASSTGREAPDTQYF. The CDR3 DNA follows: TGTGCCAGCAGTACGGGGCGGGAGGCCCCAGATACGCAGTATTTT.

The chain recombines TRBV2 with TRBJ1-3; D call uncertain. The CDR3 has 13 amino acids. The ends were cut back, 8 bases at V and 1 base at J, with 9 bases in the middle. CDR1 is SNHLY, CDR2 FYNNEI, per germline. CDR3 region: CASYPGSGNTIYF. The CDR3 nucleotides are TGTGCCAGCTATCCGGGATCTGGAAACACCATATATTTT. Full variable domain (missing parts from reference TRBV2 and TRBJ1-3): EPEVTQTPSHQVTQMGQEVILRCVPISNHLYFYWYRQILGQKVEFLVSFYNNEISEKSEIFDDQFSVERPDGSNFTLKIRSTKLEDSAMYFCASYPGSGNTIYFGEGSWLTVV.

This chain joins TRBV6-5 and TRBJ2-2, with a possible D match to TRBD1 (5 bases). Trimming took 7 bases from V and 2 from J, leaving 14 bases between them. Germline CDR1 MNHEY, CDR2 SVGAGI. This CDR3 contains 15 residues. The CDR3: CASTLSGANTGELFF. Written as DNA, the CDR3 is TGTGCCAGCACCCTCAGTGGGGCTAACACCGGGGAGCTGTTTTTT.

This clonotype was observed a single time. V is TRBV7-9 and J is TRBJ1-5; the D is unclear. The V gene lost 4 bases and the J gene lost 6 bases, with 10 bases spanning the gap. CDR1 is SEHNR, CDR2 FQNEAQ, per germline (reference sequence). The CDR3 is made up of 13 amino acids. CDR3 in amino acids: CASSYSQGQPQHF. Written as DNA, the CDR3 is TGTGCCAGCAGCTACTCTCAAGGTCAGCCCCAGCATTTT.

CDR3 in amino acids: CASSLDRTTYEQYF. CDR3 coding DNA: TGTGCCAGCAGCTTAGACAGGACGACCTACGAGCAGTACTTC. This chain uses TRBV7-6 with TRBJ2-7; TRBD1 is a possible D gene (5 bases). The CDR3 contains 14 residues. The germline gives CDR1 SGHVS, CDR2 FNYEAQ. Trimming cost V 1 base and J 2 bases, with 9 bases left between them.

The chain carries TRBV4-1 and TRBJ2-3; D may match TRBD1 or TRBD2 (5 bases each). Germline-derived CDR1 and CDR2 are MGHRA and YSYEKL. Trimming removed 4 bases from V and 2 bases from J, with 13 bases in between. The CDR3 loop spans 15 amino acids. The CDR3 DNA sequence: TGCGCCAGCAGCCCACAGAGCGGACACACAGATACGCAGTATTTT. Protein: CASSPQSGHTDTQYF.

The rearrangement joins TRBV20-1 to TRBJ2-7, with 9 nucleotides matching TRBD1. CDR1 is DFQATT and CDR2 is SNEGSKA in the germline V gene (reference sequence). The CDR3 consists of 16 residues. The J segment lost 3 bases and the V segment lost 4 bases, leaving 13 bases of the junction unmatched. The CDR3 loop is CSATPFRTGDFYEQYF. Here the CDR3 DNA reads TGCAGTGCTACCCCGTTCCGGACAGGGGACTTCTACGAGCAGTACTTC.

The CDR3 is CASWVSGANVLTF. CDR3 DNA sequence: TGTGCCAGCTGGGTCTCTGGGGCCAACGTCCTGACTTTC. The genes are TRBV19 and TRBJ2-6; D not certain. The CDR3 is 13 residues long. V lost 9 bases and J 0 bases, leaving 6 bases between the germline ends. CDR1 is LNHDA and CDR2 is SQIVND in the germline V gene (reference sequence).

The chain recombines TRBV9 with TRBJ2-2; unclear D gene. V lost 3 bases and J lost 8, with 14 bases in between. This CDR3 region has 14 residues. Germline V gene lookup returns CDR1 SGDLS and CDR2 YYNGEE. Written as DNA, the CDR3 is TGTGCCAGCAGCGGTGACATAAATTGGGGGGAGCTGTTTTTT. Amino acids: CASSGDINWGELFF. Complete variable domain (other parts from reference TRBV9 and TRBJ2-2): DSGVTQTPKHLITATGQRVTLRCSPRSGDLSVYWYQQSLDQGLQFLIQYYNGEERAKGNILERFSAQQFPDLHSELNLSSLELGDSALYFCASSGDINWGELFFGEGSRLTVL.

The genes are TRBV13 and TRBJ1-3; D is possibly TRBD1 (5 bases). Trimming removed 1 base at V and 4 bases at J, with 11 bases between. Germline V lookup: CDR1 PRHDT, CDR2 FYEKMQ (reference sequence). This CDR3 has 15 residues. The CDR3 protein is CASSLEGSPGNTIYF. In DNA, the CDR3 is TGTGCCAGCAGCTTAGAGGGGAGCCCCGGAAACACCATATATTTT.

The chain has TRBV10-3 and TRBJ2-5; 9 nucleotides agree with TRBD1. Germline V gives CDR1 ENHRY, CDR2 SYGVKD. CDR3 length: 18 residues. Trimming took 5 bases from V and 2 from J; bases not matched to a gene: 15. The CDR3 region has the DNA TGTGCCATCAGTTACTCGTCTTCCGGGACAGGGTATCAAGAGACCCAGTACTTC. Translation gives CAISYSSSGTGYQETQYF.

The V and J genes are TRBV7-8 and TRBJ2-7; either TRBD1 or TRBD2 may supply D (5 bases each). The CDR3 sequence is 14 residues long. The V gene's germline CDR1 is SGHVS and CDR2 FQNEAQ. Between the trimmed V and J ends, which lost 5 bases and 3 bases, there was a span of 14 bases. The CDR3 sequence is CASSATGTGYEQYF. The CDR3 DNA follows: TGTGCCAGCAGCGCCACCGGGACCGGCTACGAGCAGTACTTC. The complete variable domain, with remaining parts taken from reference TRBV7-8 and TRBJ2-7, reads GAGVSQSPRYKVAKRGQDVALRCDPISGHVSLFWYQQALGQGPEFLTYFQNEAQLDKSGLPSDRFFAERPEGSVSTLKIQRTQQEDSAVYLCASSATGTGYEQYFGPGTRLTVT.

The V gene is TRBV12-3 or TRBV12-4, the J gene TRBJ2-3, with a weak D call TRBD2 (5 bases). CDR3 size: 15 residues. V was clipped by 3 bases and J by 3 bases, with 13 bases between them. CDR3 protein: CASSFGLARTDTQYF. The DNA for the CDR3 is TGTGCCAGCAGTTTTGGGCTAGCAAGGACAGATACGCAGTATTTT.

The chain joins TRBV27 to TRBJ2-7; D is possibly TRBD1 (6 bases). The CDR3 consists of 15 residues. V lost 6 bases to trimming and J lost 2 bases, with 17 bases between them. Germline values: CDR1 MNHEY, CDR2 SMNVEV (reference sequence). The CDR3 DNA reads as TGTGCCAGCAGCGTAGCAGGGACATGGGCCTACGAGCAGTACTTC. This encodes CASSVAGTWAYEQYF.

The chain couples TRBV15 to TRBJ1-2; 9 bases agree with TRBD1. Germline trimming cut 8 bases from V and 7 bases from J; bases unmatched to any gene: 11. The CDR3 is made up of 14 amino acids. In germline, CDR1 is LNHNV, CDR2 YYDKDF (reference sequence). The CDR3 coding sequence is TGTGCCACCCAAACCGGGACAGGGTCGCGTGGCTACACCTTC. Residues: CATQTGTGSRGYTF.

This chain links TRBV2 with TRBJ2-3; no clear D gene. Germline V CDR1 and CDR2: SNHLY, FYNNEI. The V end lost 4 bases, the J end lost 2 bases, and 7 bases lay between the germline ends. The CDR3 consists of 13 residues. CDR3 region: CASSGPDTDTQYF. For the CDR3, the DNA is TGTGCCAGCAGTGGGCCAGACACAGATACGCAGTATTTT.

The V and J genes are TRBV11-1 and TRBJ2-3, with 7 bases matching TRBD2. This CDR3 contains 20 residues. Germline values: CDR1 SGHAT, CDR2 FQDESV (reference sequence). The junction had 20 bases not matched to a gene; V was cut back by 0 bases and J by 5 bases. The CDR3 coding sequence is TGTGCCAGCAGCTTAGCGATCTCCTCGGCAGGGAGGGGAAGGGGAGATACGCAGTATTTT. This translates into CASSLAISSAGRGRGDTQYF.